These T cell receptor beta chains were read from a single sample in a study of Graves' ophthalmopathy and Graves' hyperthyroidism. TCRdb re-derived calls from the multiplex PCR reads in MiXCR, one entry per CDR3 protein. The sample lists more than 1,000,000 distinct CDR3 sequences, less than 45% occurring once. The specimen sequenced was peripheral blood or thyroid tissue (not recorded which). The receptors shown here come from an adult man with Graves' hyperthyroidism. The CDR3 runs from the conserved cysteine through the conserved F or W. The D gene is left open where the match is weak. Size is stated for part of the rows, as once, few or many counts, or as a class when the clone is expanded.

TGTGCCAGCAGCCACGTACCTAGTTCGCCCCTCCACTTT	CASSHVPSSPLHF	many	TRBV11-2	TRBJ1-6	.
TGCACCCAAGAGACCCAGTACTTC	CTQETQYF	.	TRBV29-1	TRBJ2-5	.
TGTGCCAGCAGTGAACAGGAAGCCGGGGAGACCCAGTACTTC	CASSEQEAGETQYF	.	TRBV9	TRBJ2-5	.
TGTGCCAGCAGTTATGTCCTGACTCTGCCGTCCTACGAGCAGTACTTC	CASSYVLTLPSYEQYF	.	TRBV2	TRBJ2-7	.
TGTGCCAGCAGTGAAAACCTTTCGGGCAATCAGCCCCAGCATTTT	CASSENLSGNQPQHF	many	TRBV2	TRBJ1-5	.
TGCGCCAGCAGTGAGTCCTTCTCTGGGGCCAACGTCCTGACTTTC	CASSESFSGANVLTF	many	TRBV10-2	TRBJ2-6	.
TGCAGCTCTCGCGGGGCGAAGAACACCGGGGAGCTGTTTTTT	CSSRGAKNTGELFF	.	TRBV29-1	TRBJ2-2	.
TGTGCCATCAGTGGATACGGACAGAATTATCAGCCCCAGCGTTTT	CAISGYGQNYQPQRF	.	TRBV10-3	TRBJ1-5	.
TGTGCCAGCAGCTTAGATCCGGGAACTAGCGGGGGGAATGAGCAGTTCTTC	CASSLDPGTSGGNEQFF	.	TRBV7-2	TRBJ2-1	TRBD2
TGCAGCGTCAATAAACAAGGACTAGTGGGAAGCTACGAGCAGTACTTC	CSVNKQGLVGSYEQYF	.	TRBV20-1	TRBJ2-7	TRBD2
TGTGCCACCAGTGACACGACAGGGGGCGAAGAAGCTTTCTTT	CATSDTTGGEEAFF	.	TRBV24-1	TRBJ1-1	TRBD1
TGTGCCAGCAGTTCGGCAGCTCTGAGGAGCAATCAGCCCCAGCATTTT	CASSSAALRSNQPQHF	.	TRBV6-1	TRBJ1-5	.
TGTGCCAGCAGCCCGACAGGGAGGAACACCGGGGAGCTGTTTTTT	CASSPTGRNTGELFF	.	TRBV7-8	TRBJ2-2	TRBD1
TGCGCCAGCAGCTTCGGGGTAAGGCCGATTGGCGAGGAGACCCAGTACTTC	CASSFGVRPIGEETQYF	.	TRBV5-1	TRBJ2-5	.
TGTGCCAGCAGCCAGGACAGGTTGCAGCCCCAGTACTTC	CASSQDRLQPQYF	.	TRBV5-1	TRBJ2-5	TRBD1
TGTGCCAGTAGTGTGACAGGGTTCTACGAGCAGTACTTC	CASSVTGFYEQYF	.	TRBV19	TRBJ2-7	TRBD1
TGCGCCAGCAGCCAAAGACATACCGGGACCACGAACCCCGATAGCAATCAGCCCCAGCATTTT	CASSQRHTGTTNPDSNQPQHF	few	TRBV4-3	TRBJ1-5	.
TGTGCCAGCAGTCCGGGCGGGGTGGCAGGAAACACCATATATTTT	CASSPGGVAGNTIYF	few	TRBV25-1	TRBJ1-3	.
TGCAGTGCTAGGAAGGTTGGCGGGCAACACTACCTCGAGCAGTACTTC	CSARKVGGQHYLEQYF	.	TRBV20-1	TRBJ2-7	.
TGTGCCAGTAGTACGACGGCCGCAGCGGATCAGCCCCAGCATTTT	CASSTTAAADQPQHF	few	TRBV19	TRBJ1-5	.
TGCAGTGCTAGGGTCCTAGCGGGAGTTCTCGAGCAGTACTTC	CSARVLAGVLEQYF	many	TRBV20-1	TRBJ2-7	TRBD2
TGTGCCAGCAGTAAGGGACAGGGATCCTACGAGCAGTACTTC	CASSKGQGSYEQYF	.	TRBV12-3/TRBV12-4	TRBJ2-7	TRBD1
TGTGCCAGCAGTTTAGATATCCCTATGGGCACTGAAGCTTTCTTT	CASSLDIPMGTEAFF	.	TRBV28	TRBJ1-1	.
TGTGCCAGCAGTTTAGGGTCTTCCTGGGGTGATTCACCCCTCCACTTT	CASSLGSSWGDSPLHF	few	TRBV12-3/TRBV12-4	TRBJ1-6	.
TGTGCCAGCAGTGATTACCTCCACTTT	CASSDYLHF	.	TRBV25-1	TRBJ1-6	.
TGTGCCAGCAGTGAACCAGGGGGCGCAAGGTCCAATCAGCCCCAGCATTTT	CASSEPGGARSNQPQHF	many	TRBV2	TRBJ1-5	TRBD1
TGCAGTGCTGAACCTAGCGGCCCTACGGCCTACGAGCAGTACTTC	CSAEPSGPTAYEQYF	many	TRBV20-1	TRBJ2-7	TRBD2
TGTGCCAGTGGAGGACGGAGCTCTGGAACCTACGAGCAGTACTTC	CASGGRSSGTYEQYF	.	TRBV2	TRBJ2-7	.
TGCGCCAGCCAACTTACGGACGGATACTACGAGCAGTACTTC	CASQLTDGYYEQYF	once	TRBV7-9	TRBJ2-7	.
TGTGCTATACAGGGCAGTGGAAACACCATATATTTT	CAIQGSGNTIYF	many	TRBV10-3	TRBJ1-3	.
TGTGCCAGTACCTCTCTGGGGGGCTACACCTTC	CASTSLGGYTF	many	TRBV19	TRBJ1-2	.
TGTGCCAGCACCCACAGGGAGGGCTACACCTTC	CASTHREGYTF	many	TRBV12-3/TRBV12-4	TRBJ1-2	.
TGTGCCATCGGACAGGGGAGCTCTGGGGCCAACGTCCTGACTTTC	CAIGQGSSGANVLTF	many	TRBV10-3	TRBJ2-6	TRBD1
TGTGCCAGCAGTATGGGGACTGTGTCCGAGCAGTACTTC	CASSMGTVSEQYF	.	TRBV7-2	TRBJ2-7	.
TGTGCCAGCTTAGACTGGTACGAGCAGTACTTC	CASLDWYEQYF	few	TRBV25-1	TRBJ2-7	.
TGTGCCACCAGCATGACTAGCTCAGATACGCAGTATTTT	CATSMTSSDTQYF	once	TRBV15	TRBJ2-3	TRBD2
TGTGCCATCAGTTACCTTCCAGGGGAACTTGAAGCTTTCTTT	CAISYLPGELEAFF	few	TRBV10-3	TRBJ1-1	.
TGCAGTGCTAGAGAATCTATTACAGGGACGGGAGAGACCCAGTACTTC	CSARESITGTGETQYF	many	TRBV20-1	TRBJ2-5	.
TGTGCCAGCAGACCCGGACAGGTCGGAATTGGCAATCAGCCCCAGCATTTT	CASRPGQVGIGNQPQHF	.	TRBV11-2	TRBJ1-5	TRBD1
TGCGCCAGCAGCTTGGCCCGCGCGGGAGGGCGGGAGACCCAGTACTTC	CASSLARAGGRETQYF	.	TRBV5-1	TRBJ2-5	TRBD2
TGTGCCAGCAGTGTGGGACTCCTCCCCGGTGTTCAGTACTTC	CASSVGLLPGVQYF	few	TRBV12-3/TRBV12-4	TRBJ2-7	.
TGCAGCGTTGCAGGGGGACAGGAGAACTACGAGCAGTACTTC	CSVAGGQENYEQYF	.	TRBV29-1	TRBJ2-7	TRBD1
TGTGCCAGCAGTTACCTTAGCTTTCCTGGACAGGTTGTTACTGCCACTGAAGCTTTCTTT	CASSYLSFPGQVVTATEAFF	.	TRBV6-5	TRBJ1-1	TRBD1
TGCAGTGCCCAAATGGGGGTTCTCTCTGGAAACACCATATATTTT	CSAQMGVLSGNTIYF	.	TRBV20-1	TRBJ1-3	.
TGTGCCAGCAGCTGGGCCCGCGTGGACACCATATATTTT	CASSWARVDTIYF	many	TRBV7-9	TRBJ1-3	.
TGTGCCAGCAGCCCATCGGGGGGGGACTTC	CASSPSGGDF	.	TRBV9	TRBJ2-7	TRBD2
TGTGCCAGCACCCCAGACAGGGTAGTGCCTGAAGCTTTCTTT	CASTPDRVVPEAFF	few	TRBV12-3/TRBV12-4	TRBJ1-1	TRBD1
TGTGCCATCAGTGAATACAAGGGACTAGCGGGAGGGAACTACGAGCAGTACTTC	CAISEYKGLAGGNYEQYF	many	TRBV10-3	TRBJ2-7	TRBD2
TGCGCCAGCAGCCAAGAGGGGTACCTCGGGGAGCTGTTTTTT	CASSQEGYLGELFF	few	TRBV4-3	TRBJ2-2	.
TGTGCCAGCACCGAACAGGGGGCAATTACCGAGCAGTACTTC	CASTEQGAITEQYF	few	TRBV6-6	TRBJ2-7	TRBD1
TGTGCCAGCAGCCCTCGAGGAGGAGGCGGGGAGCTGTTTTTT	CASSPRGGGGELFF	.	TRBV11-2	TRBJ2-2	.
TGTGCCAGCAGCTTCCAACCGGGAGACTACGAGCAGTACTTC	CASSFQPGDYEQYF	many	TRBV7-3	TRBJ2-7	.
TGCAGCGTTGAGTGGGGGTACGGGGGGAACACTGAAGCTTTCTTT	CSVEWGYGGNTEAFF	.	TRBV29-1	TRBJ1-1	.
TGCGCCAGCAGCTTGAGGGACGGAAATGAAAAACTGTTTTTT	CASSLRDGNEKLFF	many	TRBV5-1	TRBJ1-4	.